This T cell receptor beta chain was found in a study of Ad26.COV2.S vaccination and SARS-CoV-2 variants. Study findings and constraints: CD8+ and CD4+ T cells specific for spike reportedly responded with substantial breadth after vaccination. It is possible that the TCR breadth and depth analyses underestimated the total T cell responses. Spike-specific TCR breadth was greater after Ad26.COV2.S than placebo.

Notes on this clone: The antigen is not known.

The germline gives CDR1 PRHDT, CDR2 FYEKMQ (reference sequence). V was pared by 0 bases and J by 0 bases, with 3 bases between. The CDR3 length is 14 residues. TCRdb's copy holds only in-frame clones and misses some; the assay was immunoSEQ multiplex PCR. The data contain about 180,000 clones, around 90% of them singletons. This sequence originates from a human donor who had recovered from COVID-19. Sequenced here: peripheral blood, sampled after recovery from COVID-19. This chain links TRBV13 with TRBJ1-5, with no clear D. CDR3 nucleotides: TGTGCCAGCAGCTTAGGCCATAGCAATCAGCCCCAGCATTTT. Its protein product is CASSLGHSNQPQHF.